This entry describes one T cell receptor beta chain. The antigen is not known. The donors were part of the validation cohort, which consisted of about 120 subjects and was separate from the first cohort of around 620 subjects. CDR3 size: 15 residues. Between the trimmed V and J ends, which lost 5 bases and 4 bases, there was a span of 17 bases. Germline CDR1 and CDR2: SGHAT and FQDESV (reference sequence). This entry is derived from a study of cytomegalovirus exposure and HLA in healthy donors. Study overall: According to later analysis, the same platform produced the approximately 130 validation and several hundred first-cohort repertoires. Study findings and constraints: Cytomegalovirus association was listed for 150 to 200 TCR beta chains. Rarity marked most TCR sequences, yet some public TCRs occurred in many donors.

Assay used: immunoSEQ multiplex PCR; TCRdb lists only in-frame clones, some missing. This table holds roughly 150,000 clones, around 87% found once. The TCR comes from a man aged 18 to 30 in good health and CMV-seropositive. The V call is TRBV11-1, the J call TRBJ1-1, with TRBD1 as a possible D gene (6 bases). The sequencing sample was made of PBMCs. The DNA of the CDR3 is TGTGCCAGCAGCGAACTCAGGGGTTTCAGCACTGAAGCTTTCTTT. This codes for CASSELRGFSTEAFF.